The T cell receptor (beta chain) under discussion was sequenced for a study of blood T cell repertoires in COVID-19. Germline assignment: CDR1 LGHDT and CDR2 YNNKEL (reference sequence). The CDR3 sequence is 14 residues long. The germline V and J ends were trimmed by 4 bases and 3 bases, with 13 bases remaining between them. Original processing notes: Estimation of nucleated cell counts relied on the amplification of reference gene primers. The protocol was immunoSEQ multiplex PCR, while the TCRdb copy is restricted to in-frame clones and leaves out a portion. V, J and clone size were drawn from that table, and D and trimming were deduced from the DNA. The sample has some 220,000 clones, around 90% seen once.

This sequence joins TRBV3-1 (or the pseudogene TRBV3-2) and TRBJ2-7; D gene uncertain. The source of this sequence is a man aged 25 to 45 with COVID-19, enrolled during active disease. The sample taken for sequencing was peripheral blood. The CDR3 sequence: CASSPSNRYYEQYF. CDR3 in DNA: TGTGCCAGCAGCCCATCAAACCGCTACTACGAGCAGTACTTC.